This is a list of T cell receptor beta chains from one sample in a study of shared clonotypes between healthy human individuals. Data came from immunoSEQ multiplex PCR; TCRdb stores just in-frame clones and leaves some out. The repertoire holds approximately 500,000 clones, with 90% to 97% as singletons. Material: naive CD4+ T cells sorted from blood. The receptors derive from a woman aged 30 to 39 in good health. CDR3s include the opening cysteine and the closing phenylalanine or tryptophan. D genes are given only for firm matches.

v_gene,j_gene,len,d_gene,CDR3aa,CDR3nt
TRBV9,TRBJ2-3,16,TRBD1,CASSPGQRDSTDTQYF,TGTGCCAGCAGCCCGGGACAGCGAGATAGCACAGATACGCAGTATTTT
TRBV11-2,TRBJ2-5,17,.,CASSFRLGATQKETQYF,TGTGCCAGCAGCTTTAGGTTGGGAGCTACCCAAAAAGAGACCCAGTACTTC
TRBV15,TRBJ2-5,18,.,CATSRDRGATPYQETQYF,TGTGCCACCAGCAGAGATCGAGGGGCAACGCCCTACCAAGAGACCCAGTACTTC
TRBV19,TRBJ2-5,13,TRBD1,CASSDRGQETQYF,TGTGCCAGTAGTGACAGGGGACAAGAGACCCAGTACTTC
TRBV9,TRBJ2-2,15,.,CASSVEARITGELFF,TGTGCCAGCAGCGTAGAGGCTCGGATTACCGGGGAGCTGTTTTTT
TRBV7-2,TRBJ1-1,14,.,CASSPGQFNTEAFF,TGTGCCAGCAGCCCGGGACAATTCAACACTGAAGCTTTCTTT
TRBV27,TRBJ1-1,14,.,CASSFSGVDTEAFF,TGTGCCAGCAGTTTTTCTGGGGTGGACACTGAAGCTTTCTTT
TRBV28,TRBJ1-5,13,.,CAIRGPTYQPQHF,TGTGCCATCAGGGGACCCACGTATCAGCCCCAGCATTTT
TRBV6-5,TRBJ2-5,16,.,CASSYLSRGEEETQYF,TGTGCCAGCAGTTACCTATCCAGGGGTGAAGAAGAGACCCAGTACTTC
TRBV19,TRBJ1-1,14,.,CASSIGVWNTEAFF,TGTGCCAGTAGTATAGGGGTATGGAACACTGAAGCTTTCTTT
TRBV18,TRBJ2-6,18,.,CASSPLGMAISGANVLTF,TGTGCCAGCTCACCCTTAGGGATGGCAATCTCTGGGGCCAACGTCCTGACTTTC